Each of the 27 T cell receptor beta chains below was sequenced from the same sample in a study of blood T cells in healthy people across ages. The second PCR ran roughly 7 to 12 cycles with a sample-barcoded 5' primer and J-beta primers. Each CDR3 protein gets one entry after TCRdb re-called the 5' RACE reads with MiXCR. The repertoire holds about 640,000 distinct CDR3 sequences, roughly 50% seen once, with 30% to 45% in the top ten. Sequencing used blood. These receptors all stem from a man aged 60 to 75 in good health.

CDR3 in DNA: TGCAGTGCTCTCGAGTCCGGGGTACGAGGGGAGCAGTTCTTC. It encodes CSALESGVRGEQFF. The genes are TRBV20-1 and TRBJ2-1; maybe TRBD2 (5 bases). The CDR3 contains 14 residues. Trimming stripped 5 bases from V and 10 bases from J, with 21 bases between. Germline CDR1 reads DFQATT; CDR2 reads SNEGSKA (reference sequence).

This clonotype was detected a few times. The genes are TRBV18 and TRBJ2-1, with D perhaps TRBD1 or TRBD2 (5 bases each). This CDR3 contains 17 residues. CDR1 is KGHSH and CDR2 is LQKENI in the germline V gene. Trimming removed 1 base from V and 2 bases from J, with 15 bases in between. This CDR3 is CASSPLTGPSAYNEQFF. The CDR3, as DNA: TGTGCCAGCTCACCACTCACGGGACCGTCCGCCTACAATGAGCAGTTCTTC.

The chain couples TRBV6-1 to TRBJ2-1; 9 bases are shared with TRBD2. The germline V gene has CDR1 MNHNS and CDR2 SASEGT. The length of the CDR3 is 14 residues. The ends lost 1 base at V and 15 bases at J; junction bases unmatched: 10. The CDR3 loop is CASSEGLQGTSWFF. CDR3 in DNA: TGTGCCAGCAGTGAAGGTCTACAGGGGACTAGCTGGTTCTTC.

The chain has TRBV12-3 or TRBV12-4 and TRBJ2-6; 8 bases fit TRBD2. J gave up 0 bases and V 5 bases, and 6 bases lay outside the gene matches. The CDR3 runs to 17 residues. CDR3: CASSGGGPHSGANVLTF. CDR3 in DNA: TGTGCCAGCAGTGGCGGGGGGCCCCACTCTGGGGCCAACGTCCTGACTTTC.

Concerning this clonotype: Being one base from a much bigger clone, this may be a read error. This sequence joins TRBV5-1 and TRBJ2-6; D is possibly TRBD2 (5 bases). With 7 bases removed from V and 2 bases from J, the gap between germline ends came to 13 bases. The CDR3 runs 15 residues. CDR1 is SGHRS, CDR2 YFSETQ, per germline. The chain's CDR3 is CASCPGNAGANVLTF. The CDR3 bases are TGCGCCAGCTGCCCCGGGAATGCTGGGGCCAACGTCCTGACTTTC.

This clonotype was found a few times. The DNA for the CDR3 is TGTGCCAGCAGTCTACAGGTTAATTCACCCCTCCACTTT. It translates to CASSLQVNSPLHF. This sequence joins TRBV12-3 or TRBV12-4 and TRBJ1-6; TRBD1 might be the D (5 bases). With 5 bases removed from V and 6 bases from J, the gap between germline ends came to 8 bases. The CDR3 is 13 amino acids.

The rearrangement links TRBV3-1 to TRBJ1-4; D gene unclear. CDR1 and CDR2 (germline): LGHDT, YNNKEL (reference sequence). Trimming took off 4 bases at V and 5 bases at J, with 11 bases between the two ends. The CDR3 spans 14 residues. The CDR3 bases are TGTGCCAGCAGCCCCCGGGGAAACAATGAAAAACTGTTTTTT. Amino acid sequence: CASSPRGNNEKLFF.

The chain recombines TRBV10-3 with TRBJ2-1, with D perhaps being TRBD1 or TRBD2 (5 bases each). Germline-derived CDR1 and CDR2 are ENHRY and SYGVKD. The CDR3 is 15 residues long. Trimming stripped 1 base from V and 8 bases from J, with 15 bases between. The CDR3 sequence is CAISEYLPRGDEQFF. The CDR3 bases are TGTGCCATCAGTGAGTACCTTCCTCGAGGGGATGAGCAGTTCTTC.

The CDR3 sequence: CATSSSYNEQFF. The CDR3 DNA follows: TGTGCCACAAGCAGCTCCTACAATGAGCAGTTCTTC. The V gene is TRBV12-3 or TRBV12-4, the J gene TRBJ2-1; D unclear. The CDR3 contains 12 residues. The V end was cut by 10 bases, the J end by 0 bases, with 7 bases between.

CDR3 nucleotide sequence: TGTGCCAGCAGCTTAAATGGGGGGAGGGCAGATACGCAGTATTTT. It yields the protein CASSLNGGRADTQYF. This rearrangement joins TRBV9 to TRBJ2-3, with 7 bases fitting TRBD2. V gave up 4 bases and J gave up 4 bases; unmatched junction bases: 9. Per germline, CDR1 SGDLS and CDR2 YYNGEE. This CDR3 has 15 amino acids.

The chain couples TRBV4-1 to TRBJ1-4; perhaps TRBD1 as D (6 bases). The germline gives CDR1 MGHRA, CDR2 YSYEKL. The ends were cut back, 0 bases at V and 8 bases at J, with 25 bases in the middle. CDR3 size: 19 residues. CDR3 protein: CASSQDNGPRTVRDEKLFF. The CDR3 nucleotides are TGCGCCAGCAGCCAAGATAATGGGCCGCGGACAGTGAGGGACGAAAAACTGTTTTTT.

In this sample, this clonotype turned up many times. The genes are TRBV12-3 or TRBV12-4 and TRBJ2-7; 9 bases match TRBD1. V trimming: 6 bases; J trimming: 7 bases; junction bases outside the gene matches: 13. CDR3 size: 15 residues. The CDR3 DNA reads as TGTGCCAGCAGCTGGGTTGGACAGGGGCAGGGGGAGCAGTACTTC. This gives the protein CASSWVGQGQGEQYF.

The V gene is TRBV5-1, the J gene TRBJ2-3; D possibly uses TRBD1 or TRBD2 (5 bases each). The ends were cut back, 0 bases at V and 0 bases at J, with 20 bases in the middle. Germline lookup yields CDR1 SGHRS and CDR2 YFSETQ. This CDR3 is 19 amino acids long. CDR3 in amino acids: CASSLVVSGYRKSTDTQYF. The CDR3 DNA is TGCGCCAGCAGCTTGGTCGTCTCGGGGTACAGGAAAAGCACAGATACGCAGTATTTT.

CDR3 DNA: TGTGCCAGCAGTTCCCCGGGCCCTTACGAGCAGTACTTC. Its protein product is CASSSPGPYEQYF. The chain is built from TRBV6-1 and TRBJ2-7; D unclear. The CDR3 consists of 13 residues. Germline loops: CDR1 MNHNS, CDR2 SASEGT. V was trimmed by 5 bases and J by 4 bases, leaving 12 bases between them.

The V call is TRBV20-1, the J call TRBJ1-2, with D possibly matching TRBD1 (5 bases). V lost 6 bases, J lost 3 bases, and 14 bases lay in between. This CDR3 comprises 13 residues. CDR1 is DFQATT, CDR2 SNEGSKA, per germline (reference sequence). The CDR3 DNA reads TGCAGTGCCTCCCGGGGCCGCGACTATGGCTACACCTTC. It translates to CSASRGRDYGYTF.

Concerning this clonotype: At one boundary the junction diverges from the germline segment, which might be a read error. The genes are TRBV15 and TRBJ2-3, with a weak D call TRBD2 (5 bases). The CDR3 length is 15 residues. The germline CDR1 and CDR2 sequences are LNHNV and YYDKDF (reference sequence). CDR3 in amino acids: CATSRGRGNTDTQYF. Written as DNA, the CDR3 is TGTGCTACCAGCAGAGGGAGAGGAAACACAGATACGCAGTATTTT.

This clonotype was counted many times. This chain joins TRBV4-2 and TRBJ2-3, with D unclear. Trimming cost V 4 bases and J 2 bases, with 10 bases left between them. Germline V CDR1 and CDR2: LGHNA, YNFKEQ. This CDR3 spans 14 amino acids. The CDR3 coding sequence is TGTGCCAGCAGCCGGGATACTAACACAGATACGCAGTATTTT. Its protein product is CASSRDTNTDTQYF.

V gene TRBV28 combines with J gene TRBJ2-6; 7 bases are shared with TRBD2. V lost 10 bases, J lost 2 bases, and 11 bases stayed unmatched. The CDR3 is 16 residues long. Germline CDR1 MDHEN, CDR2 SYDVKM. The CDR3 DNA follows: TGTGCCACCAAGGACGGGGGGTGGCCTGGGGCCAACGTCCTGACTTTC. Amino acids: CATKDGGWPGANVLTF.

The CDR3 here is CASSLGLQVPYEQYF. The CDR3 DNA sequence: TGTGCCAGCAGCCTGGGCCTCCAGGTACCCTACGAGCAGTACTTC. The chain carries TRBV14 and TRBJ2-7; D is ambiguous. The ends were cut back, 4 bases at V and 2 bases at J, with 15 bases in the middle. Germline CDR1 reads SGHDN; CDR2 reads FVKESK. CDR3 length: 15 amino acids.

This rearrangement joins TRBV6-5 to TRBJ2-7; weak D call: TRBD2 (5 bases). Germline V gene data show CDR1 as MNHEY and CDR2 as SVGAGI. V dropped 0 bases and J dropped 3 bases, with 12 bases sitting between them. CDR3 size: 15 residues. The CDR3 loop reads CASSYSTAGDYEQYF. DNA of the CDR3: TGTGCCAGCAGTTACTCGACCGCGGGTGACTACGAGCAGTACTTC.

The V and J genes are TRBV25-1 and TRBJ1-1, with 9 bases lining up with TRBD1. Trimming at V came to 6 bases and at J to 5 bases, leaving 7 bases not matched to a gene. This CDR3 has 14 residues. Germline V CDR1 and CDR2: MGHDK, SYGVNS. This CDR3 reads CASSADRGGTEAFF. DNA for the CDR3: TGTGCCAGCAGCGCGGACAGGGGAGGTACTGAAGCTTTCTTT.

The chain is built from TRBV7-2 and TRBJ2-7; TRBD2 matches at 10 bases. The J call is in doubt because the DNA end fits TRBJ2-4 better. The CDR3 totals 15 residues. CDR1 is SGHTA and CDR2 is FQGNSA in the germline V gene. The CDR3, as DNA: TGTGCCAGCAGCTTATTCTCTAGCGGGGGCAACATTCAGTACTTC. It encodes CASSLFSSGGNIQYF.

There are a few counts of this clonotype. This chain uses TRBV6-2 or TRBV6-3 with TRBJ1-6; D may be TRBD1 (5 bases). V was pared by 7 bases and J by 10 bases, with 17 bases between. The CDR3 covers 14 residues. Looked up from germline, CDR1 is MNHEY and CDR2 is SVGEGT. The CDR3 sequence: CASNLSGTMSPLHF. The CDR3 DNA reads TGTGCCAGCAACTTATCCGGGACGATGTCACCCCTCCACTTT.

This rearrangement joins TRBV4-1 to TRBJ2-1; D perhaps matches TRBD1 (6 bases). The CDR3 contains 17 residues. Trimming stripped 0 bases from V and 0 bases from J, with 12 bases between. Per germline, CDR1 MGHRA and CDR2 YSYEKL. CDR3 region: CASSQEQGVDSYNEQFF. CDR3 DNA: TGCGCCAGCAGCCAAGAACAGGGAGTGGACTCCTACAATGAGCAGTTCTTC.

The V and J genes are TRBV7-2 and TRBJ1-2; D unclear. The CDR3 sequence is 12 residues long. Between the trimmed V and J ends, which lost 1 base and 8 bases, there was a span of 8 bases. Germline values: CDR1 SGHTA, CDR2 FQGNSA. The CDR3 region has the DNA TGTGCCAGCAGCTTAGGTTACGAGGGCTACACCTTC. This codes for CASSLGYEGYTF.

The V and J genes are TRBV20-1 and TRBJ2-3, with 13 bases lining up with TRBD2. The CDR3 is 17 residues long. Trimming removed 6 bases from V and 2 bases from J; junction bases left unmatched: 11. Per germline, CDR1 DFQATT and CDR2 SNEGSKA (reference sequence). The CDR3 loop reads CSATSPGTSGATDTQYF. Here the CDR3 DNA reads TGCAGTGCGACGAGCCCCGGGACTAGCGGGGCCACAGATACGCAGTATTTT.

The chain employs TRBV20-1 and TRBJ2-3; 7 bases line up with TRBD1. CDR1 DFQATT and CDR2 SNEGSKA come from the germline V gene (reference sequence). CDR3 length: 15 residues. Germline trimming cut 1 base from V and 4 bases from J; bases unmatched to any gene: 8. The CDR3 DNA sequence: TGCAGTGCTAGAGCCCCACAGGGGCTTGCAGATACGCAGTATTTT. The encoded protein is CSARAPQGLADTQYF.